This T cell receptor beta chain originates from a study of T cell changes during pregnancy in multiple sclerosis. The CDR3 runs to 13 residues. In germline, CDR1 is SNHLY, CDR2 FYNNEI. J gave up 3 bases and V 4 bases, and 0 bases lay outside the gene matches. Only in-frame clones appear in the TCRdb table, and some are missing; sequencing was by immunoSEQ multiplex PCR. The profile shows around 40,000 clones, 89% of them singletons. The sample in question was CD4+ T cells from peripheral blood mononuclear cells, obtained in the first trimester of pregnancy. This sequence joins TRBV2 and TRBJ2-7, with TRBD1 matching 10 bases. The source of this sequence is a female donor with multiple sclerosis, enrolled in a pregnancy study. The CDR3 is CASSGDRGYEQYF. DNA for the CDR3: TGTGCCAGCAGTGGGGACAGGGGCTACGAGCAGTACTTC.